This T cell receptor (beta chain) appears in the sequencing data of a study of OX40 agonist ivuxolimab in advanced cancers. Regarding the study in general: Ivuxolimab was an agonistic, fully human IgG2 monoclonal antibody directed against OX40 (CD134), a costimulatory receptor. Intravenous ivuxolimab was administered to patients every 2 weeks at six dose levels: 0.01, 0.1, 0.3, 1.5, 3 and 10 mg/kg. Of the approximately 50 dose-escalation patients, hepatocellular carcinoma was present in around 20, melanoma in roughly 15, renal cell carcinoma in 9 and head and neck cancer in 9. The dose-escalation cohort was about 83% male with a mean age of approximately 60 years, ranging from roughly 20 to 85. Patients were allowed to have had prior anti-PD-1, anti-PD-L1 or anti-CTLA-4 therapy, and around 37% of the dose-escalation patients had previously received checkpoint inhibitors. Partial responses were achieved by three dose-escalation patients, of whom one had hepatocellular carcinoma and two had cutaneous melanoma. The point of sequencing TCRbeta in the periphery was to test whether ivuxolimab changed TCR sequence diversity and drove clonal T-cell expansion. The paper describes the monotherapy dose-escalation part (N of about 52 patients) of the phase I trial of ivuxolimab. General findings and caveats noted by the study authors: At doses of 0.1 to 3.0 mg/kg, clonal expansion of both CD4+ and CD8+ T cells in blood was seen between baseline and week 6. Antigen specificity was not determined for the clonally expanded peripheral T cells. In the 0.1-3.0 mg/kg groups, partial responders were among the patients with the lowest normalized peripheral clonal expansion, particularly in CD8+ T cells. Low levels of normalized T-cell clonal expansion were also seen in some nonresponding patients. After ivuxolimab, expanded clones were on average more numerous among CD8+ T cells than among CD4+ T cells.

Of note for this clone: Its target antigen remains unknown. Nothing much larger sits one base from this clone, and base qualities are not available.

The trial excluded patients who had a history of autoimmune disease or were on systemic immunosuppression. Peripheral blood for TCR sequencing was collected from all dose cohorts at baseline, on cycle 4 day 1, and on cycle 7 day 1. Samples were obtained from an open-label, multicenter, first-in-human phase I dose-escalation trial of ivuxolimab. Adults with locally advanced or metastatic melanoma, renal cell carcinoma, hepatocellular carcinoma or head and neck squamous cell carcinoma were enrolled in the trial. Before TCR sequencing, CD4+ and CD8+ T cells were separately sorted from peripheral blood. Genomic DNA was isolated from the sorted cells so that the TCRbeta CDR3 region could be sequenced. The immunoSEQ Assay was used for sequencing of TCRbeta CDR3 regions. TCRdb carries this immuneACCESS record with in-frame sequences only. Its versions omit some clonotypes, under half of them owing to an unresolved V gene in the studies checked, with the rest unexplained. This sample holds tens of thousands of clones; around 86% were observed only once. The top ten clones comprise approximately 4% of the sample.

Reading the germline V gene (reference sequence) gives CDR1 LNHDA and CDR2 SQIVND. The CDR3 holds 14 amino acids from the cysteine to the phenylalanine. The DNA shown is the 42-base CDR3, in frame from base 1. The germline ends are 19 bases apart after V is trimmed by 7 bases and J by 6 bases. The receptor chain draws on TRBV19 and TRBJ2-7, with the D call tentatively TRBD1 or TRBD2, each fitting 5 bases. The sample in question was CD4+ or CD8+ T cells sorted from blood, obtained in a trial of the OX40 agonist ivuxolimab. The receptor's source is an adult with an advanced solid tumor such as melanoma, head and neck, liver or kidney cancer. CDR3 sequence: CASTQGTGSREQYF. The sequence in DNA is TGTGCCAGTACTCAAGGGACGGGTTCTCGCGAGCAGTACTTC.